The next 21 T cell receptor beta chains were all read from a single sample in a study of blood T cells in healthy people across ages. Together with a sample-barcoded 5' primer, a J-beta primer mix was included in a second PCR lasting roughly 6 to 12 cycles. One entry per CDR3 protein results from TCRdb running MiXCR on the 5' RACE reads. The repertoire holds about 1 million distinct CDR3 sequences, with about 25% as singletons. These records were also assigned to another study, of T cells of mothers and their children.

Sequenced input: blood. Receptor source: a girl aged 2-10 years in good health.

For the CDR3, the DNA is TGTGCCAGCAGTTACGCGGCAGGTGGGGCCAACGTCCTGACTTTC. It translates to CASSYAAGGANVLTF. This chain uses TRBV6-5 with TRBJ2-6; D is uncertain. Germline CDR1 MNHEY, CDR2 SVGAGI. V was pared by 2 bases and J by 3 bases, with 8 bases between. This CDR3 is built from 15 residues.

In this sample, this clonotype turned up a few times. V usage is TRBV7-2 and J usage is TRBJ1-4; unclear D gene. Germline loops: CDR1 SGHTA, CDR2 FQGNSA. This CDR3 contains 14 residues. The germline V and J ends were trimmed by 1 base and 2 bases, with 5 bases remaining between them. The CDR3 region is CASSLEVTNEKLFF. CDR3 coding DNA: TGTGCCAGCAGCTTAGAGGTCACTAATGAAAAACTGTTTTTT.

The chain couples TRBV15 to TRBJ2-5; D remains ambiguous. This CDR3 has 17 amino acids. Trimming left V 3 bases short and J 3 bases short, with 20 bases between. Germline V gene sequence: CDR1 LNHNV, CDR2 YYDKDF (reference sequence). The DNA for the CDR3 is TGTGCCACCAGCAGCCGTCGGTCTTTAAGACCCAAAGAGACCCAGTACTTC. Its protein is CATSSRRSLRPKETQYF.

The chain carries TRBV12-3 or TRBV12-4 and TRBJ1-4, with D uncertain. V was clipped by 6 bases and J by 0 bases, with 8 bases between them. The CDR3 is 14 residues long. CDR3 residues: CASRLIATNEKLFF. In DNA form, the CDR3 reads TGTGCCAGCAGACTTATTGCAACTAATGAAAAACTGTTTTTT.

This clonotype was counted a few times. This may be a read error: a much more frequent sequence differs by one nucleotide. This is likely a read error, given that the CDR3 carries no conserved phenylalanine or tryptophan at its end. The J gene is TRBJ2-5, the V gene TRBV12-3 or TRBV12-4; no firm D call. The J call may be wrong; the DNA end is better matched by TRBJ2-7. This CDR3 has 12 residues. Here the CDR3 reads CASSRLNYEQYL. CDR3 in DNA: TGTGCCAGCAGTCGGCTTAACTACGAGCAGTACCTC.

The gene calls are TRBV12-3 or TRBV12-4 and TRBJ1-1; D is unclear. The CDR3 totals 14 residues. V was pared by 8 bases and J by 0 bases, with 13 bases between. The CDR3 bases are TGTGCCAGCGTGGAGGGCTTACTGAACACTGAAGCTTTCTTT. It encodes CASVEGLLNTEAFF.

This sequence joins TRBV29-1 and TRBJ2-5; 12 nucleotides match TRBD2. The DNA end is a closer match to TRBJ2-1, so the J assignment may be wrong. The CDR3 is made up of 15 amino acids. Germline CDR1 SQVTM, CDR2 ANQGSEA. The CDR3 reads CSVGLAGELYNEQFF. DNA of the CDR3: TGCAGCGTTGGACTAGCGGGAGAGTTGTACAATGAGCAGTTCTTC.

V is TRBV6-5 and J is TRBJ2-2; either TRBD1 or TRBD2 may fit D (6 bases each). Per the germline V gene, CDR1 is MNHEY and CDR2 is SVGAGI. The CDR3 runs 16 residues. V was cut by 2 bases and J by 3 bases, with 13 bases left in between. CDR3 sequence: CASSYNGGADTGELFF. For the CDR3, the DNA is TGTGCCAGCAGTTACAACGGGGGCGCCGACACCGGGGAGCTGTTTTTT.

The chain has TRBV5-4 and TRBJ2-5; TRBD2 agrees at 9 bases. This CDR3 is 16 amino acids long. Trimming at V came to 3 bases and at J to 1 base, leaving 7 bases not matched to a gene. CDR1 is SGHNT, CDR2 YYREEE, per germline (reference sequence). CDR3 region: CASSWLSGGPQETQYF. In nucleotides, the CDR3 is TGTGCCAGCAGCTGGTTAAGCGGGGGGCCCCAAGAGACCCAGTACTTC.

As for this clonotype: A junction boundary mismatches the germline segment, possibly from a read error. The rearrangement joins TRBV7-7 to TRBJ2-5; 8 bases agree with TRBD1. The closer fit of TRBJ2-1 to the DNA end suggests the J call may be wrong. This CDR3 comprises 16 residues. Germline CDR1 SSHAT, CDR2 FNYEAQ (reference sequence). The CDR3: CASSPRGLVNLNEQFF. The CDR3 bases are TGTGCTAGCAGCCCCAGGGGGCTGGTTAATCTCAATGAGCAGTTCTTC.

The rearrangement joins TRBV4-1 to TRBJ1-4; no clear D gene. CDR1 is MGHRA, CDR2 YSYEKL, per germline. CDR3 length equals 13 residues. V was shortened by 4 bases and J by 8 bases, with 11 bases between the two germline ends. The CDR3: CASSLLGWEKLFF. CDR3 sequence (DNA): TGCGCCAGCAGCCTCCTAGGATGGGAAAAACTGTTTTTT.

This clonotype was detected only a few times. This chain connects TRBV9 to TRBJ1-4; 8 bases are a match to TRBD1. CDR3 length: 14 amino acids. Germline assignment: CDR1 SGDLS and CDR2 YYNGEE. Trimming at V came to 3 bases and at J to 8 bases, leaving 6 bases not matched to a gene. CDR3 in DNA: TGTGCCAGCAGCGCGCAGGGGGCTGGGGAAAAACTGTTTTTT. Encoded protein: CASSAQGAGEKLFF.

This rearrangement joins TRBV10-3 to TRBJ2-1; no definite D call. Germline V gives CDR1 ENHRY, CDR2 SYGVKD. The CDR3 runs 12 residues. Trimming stripped 3 bases from V and 8 bases from J, with 8 bases between. CDR3 coding DNA: TGTGCCATCAGTGAAGCAAGCGATGAGCAGTTCTTC. Translating it yields CAISEASDEQFF.

J is TRBJ2-4 and V is TRBV12-3 or TRBV12-4; D gene unclear. V shed 6 bases and J shed 8 bases, with 11 bases lying between them. The CDR3 sequence is 12 residues long. CDR3 sequence reads: CASRAPGDIQYF. For the CDR3, the DNA is TGTGCCAGCAGGGCCCCCGGAGACATTCAGTACTTC.

V usage is TRBV10-3 and J usage is TRBJ2-5; TRBD2 might be the D (5 bases). V lost 5 bases and J lost 4, with 17 bases in between. The CDR3 sequence is 15 residues long. CDR1 and CDR2 from the germline V gene are ENHRY and SYGVKD. CDR3 loop: CAISSTGPRGETQYF. The CDR3 DNA sequence: TGTGCCATCAGTTCAACGGGCCCTCGGGGAGAGACCCAGTACTTC.

This chain uses TRBV7-9 with TRBJ2-5; D perhaps matches TRBD2 (5 bases). The CDR3 runs 12 residues. In germline, CDR1 is SEHNR, CDR2 FQNEAQ (reference sequence). V lost 4 bases to trimming and J lost 13 bases, with 16 bases between them. The CDR3 loop reads CASSSGSTSPYF. The DNA for the CDR3 is TGTGCCAGCAGCTCCGGAAGTACTAGTCCGTACTTC.

V usage is TRBV7-6 and J usage is TRBJ1-1; D unresolved. The germline CDR1 and CDR2 sequences are SGHVS and FNYEAQ. The CDR3 sequence is 11 residues long. With 8 bases removed from V and 5 bases from J, the gap between germline ends came to 9 bases. CDR3: CASLDGTEAFF. The CDR3 region has the DNA TGTGCCAGCTTGGATGGGACTGAAGCTTTCTTT.

This clonotype occurred once. This chain joins TRBV20-1 and TRBJ1-6; D gene ambiguous. V lost 0 bases and J 0 bases, leaving 6 bases between the germline ends. CDR1 and CDR2 (germline): DFQATT, SNEGSKA (reference sequence). The CDR3 extends over 15 amino acids. CDR3 nucleotide sequence: TGCAGTGCTAGAGAGCAGGACTCCTATAATTCACCCCTCCACTTT. Its protein product is CSAREQDSYNSPLHF.

V is TRBV15 and J is TRBJ2-6; D is possibly TRBD1 (5 bases). In germline, CDR1 is LNHNV, CDR2 YYDKDF (reference sequence). The CDR3 is 16 amino acids. Trimming pared 5 bases from V and 1 base from J, leaving 12 bases between. Here the CDR3 reads CATSRSRASGANVLTF. CDR3 bases: TGTGCCACCAGCCGGTCCAGGGCTTCTGGGGCCAACGTCCTGACTTTC. Variable domain in full (rest from reference TRBV15 and TRBJ2-6): DAMVIQNPRYQVTQFGKPVTLSCSQTLNHNVMYWYQQKSSQAPKLLFHYYDKDFNNEADTPDNFQSRRPNTSFCFLDIRSPGLGDTAMYLCATSRSRASGANVLTFGAGSRLTVL.

The chain combines TRBV12-3 or TRBV12-4 with TRBJ2-5; D might be TRBD2 (7 bases). The J call is uncertain, as TRBJ2-7 better fits the DNA end. The CDR3 runs to 16 residues. CDR3 bases: TGTGCCAGCAGCACGGGGGGCCGTGACTTCTCCTACGAGCAGTACTTC. Translating gives CASSTGGRDFSYEQYF.

The chain combines TRBV29-1 with TRBJ1-1; 9 nucleotides align to TRBD1. The CDR3 is made up of 17 amino acids. The ends lost 7 bases at V and 7 bases at J; junction bases unmatched: 22. Germline V gene data show CDR1 as SQVTM and CDR2 as ANQGSEA. The CDR3 protein is CSAEPYRDRVLWGEAFF. As DNA, the CDR3 is TGCAGCGCCGAACCTTATCGGGACAGGGTCCTGTGGGGTGAAGCTTTCTTT.